Listed below are T cell receptor beta chains from one sample, sequenced in a study of T cells after yellow fever vaccination. TCRdb itself ran the 5' RACE reads through MiXCR, one entry per CDR3 protein. There are fewer than 500,000 distinct CDR3 sequences in the sample; under 20% occur only once, and about 18% lies in the top ten. Sequences were derived from PBMCs, sampled before the yellow fever booster vaccination. Receptors were obtained from a man aged 18 to 30 who received the YFV17D yellow fever vaccine. Each CDR3 is given with its conserved first and last residue. A D gene is named only where the DNA matches it firmly. Clone sizes are given selectively: once, few, many, or a class where the clone is expanded.

>.|.|TRBJ2-6|TRBV4-3
CASSQVESGANVLTF
TGCGCCAGCAGCCAAGTGGAAAGTGGGGCCAACGTCCTGACTTTC
>.|.|TRBJ2-4|TRBV7-8
CASSLWRDGNIQYF
TGTGCCAGCAGCTTATGGCGGGACGGAAACATTCAGTACTTC
>.|TRBD1|TRBJ1-1|TRBV4-1
CASSQDGPGQGWGNTEAFF
TGCGCCAGCAGCCAAGATGGACCGGGACAGGGTTGGGGAAACACTGAAGCTTTCTTT
>once|TRBD2|TRBJ2-5|TRBV11-2
CASSLGLASQETQYF
TGTGCCAGCAGCTTGGGACTAGCCAGTCAAGAGACCCAGTACTTC
>few|.|TRBJ1-2|TRBV5-1
CASSLAGITNGYTF
TGCGCCAGCAGCTTGGCAGGGATAACTAATGGCTACACCTTC
>many|.|TRBJ2-3|TRBV7-2
CASSWKGSDTQYF
TGTGCCAGCAGCTGGAAGGGTTCAGATACGCAGTATTTT
>many|TRBD2|TRBJ2-7|TRBV29-1
CSVEDPGGRKQYF
TGCAGCGTTGAAGATCCGGGGGGGCGAAAGCAGTACTTC
>.|TRBD1|TRBJ2-3|TRBV6-1
CASRQGAAPDTQYF
TGTGCCAGCAGGCAGGGGGCGGCCCCAGATACGCAGTATTTT
>few|.|TRBJ1-5|TRBV7-8
CASSLLARPQPQHF
TGTGCCAGCAGCCTCCTAGCCAGACCTCAGCCCCAGCATTTT
>.|.|TRBJ2-2|TRBV4-2
CASSQTGLAGGELFF
TGTGCCAGCAGCCAGACGGGGCTAGCCGGCGGGGAGCTGTTTTTT
>few|TRBD1|TRBJ1-4|TRBV29-1
CSVRVGTGEEKLFF
TGCAGCGTGCGGGTCGGGACAGGGGAAGAAAAACTGTTTTTT
>.|.|TRBJ2-1|TRBV6-6
CASINGASGTGEQFF
TGTGCCAGCATCAACGGGGCTAGCGGGACAGGAGAGCAGTTCTTC
>few|.|TRBJ2-6|TRBV6-1
CASSDKTGLAGANVLTF
TGTGCCAGCAGTGACAAGACAGGCTTGGCTGGGGCCAACGTCCTGACTTTC
>.|.|TRBJ2-1|TRBV4-2
CASSQESTPHNEQFF
TGTGCCAGCAGCCAAGAAAGCACGCCACACAATGAGCAGTTCTTC
>few|.|TRBJ2-2|TRBV12-3/TRBV12-4
CASRPGQHTGELFF
TGTGCCAGCAGGCCGGGGCAACACACCGGGGAGCTGTTTTTT
>few|.|TRBJ2-3|TRBV20-1
CSARVSLRTVTDTQYF
TGCAGTGCTAGAGTATCCCTCCGGACGGTCACAGATACGCAGTATTTT
>.|.|TRBJ2-2|TRBV5-1
CASSSTNEQLTGELFF
TGCGCCAGCAGCTCCACCAATGAACAACTCACCGGGGAGCTGTTTTTT
>.|TRBD1|TRBJ1-2|TRBV4-1
CASSQDQGVNYGYTF
TGCGCCAGCAGCCAAGACCAGGGGGTGAACTATGGCTACACCTTC
>.|.|TRBJ2-3|TRBV24-1
CATSDYTGDTQYF
TGTGCCACCAGTGATTACACGGGAGATACGCAGTATTTT
>few|TRBD1|TRBJ1-5|TRBV2
CASSERQGDQPQHF
TGTGCCAGCAGTGAAAGACAGGGGGATCAGCCCCAGCATTTT
>few|.|TRBJ2-7|TRBV11-2
CASSLDRHSTYEQYF
TGTGCCAGCAGCTTAGATCGCCACTCTACCTACGAGCAGTACTTC
>few|.|TRBJ2-2|TRBV6-5
CASIRSYTYTGELFF
TGTGCCAGCATTAGGTCTTACACTTACACCGGGGAGCTGTTTTTT
>.|TRBD2|TRBJ2-5|TRBV12-3/TRBV12-4
CASSFLGSLGGGPGRTQYF
TGTGCCAGCAGTTTCCTCGGGAGCCTGGGCGGGGGGCCCGGTAGGACCCAGTACTTC
>.|.|TRBJ2-1|TRBV24-1
CATQGNSNEQFF
TGTGCCACCCAGGGAAACAGCAATGAGCAGTTCTTC
>many|TRBD1|TRBJ1-1|TRBV12-3/TRBV12-4
CASSSGGYTEAFF
TGTGCCAGCAGCTCAGGGGGCTACACTGAAGCTTTCTTT
>few|TRBD2|TRBJ2-3|TRBV5-1
CASSSGLAVSTDTQYF
TGCGCCAGCAGCTCGGGACTAGCGGTTAGCACAGATACGCAGTATTTT
>.|.|TRBJ1-2|TRBV27
CASSVAGDGYTF
TGTGCCAGCAGTGTTGCAGGGGATGGCTACACCTTC
>few|.|TRBJ2-5|TRBV14
CASSGLGETQYF
TGTGCCAGCAGTGGACTGGGAGAGACCCAGTACTTC
>.|.|TRBJ1-2|TRBV5-1
CASSLGLTNYGYTF
TGCGCCAGCAGCTTGGGTCTGACTAACTATGGCTACACCTTC
>few|TRBD1|TRBJ2-5|TRBV7-9
CASSPHPGQGWWETQYF
TGTGCCAGCAGCCCGCATCCCGGACAGGGATGGTGGGAGACCCAGTACTTC
>.|TRBD1|TRBJ2-5|TRBV12-3/TRBV12-4
CASSSRGNQETQYF
TGTGCCAGCAGTTCCAGGGGGAACCAAGAGACCCAGTACTTC
>.|.|TRBJ1-2|TRBV6-2/TRBV6-3
CASRRDAADGYTF
TGTGCCAGCAGGCGGGACGCGGCTGATGGCTACACCTTC
>.|TRBD2|TRBJ2-7|TRBV7-8
CASSLLADGGVYEQYF
TGTGCCAGCAGCCTGCTAGCGGACGGGGGGGTCTACGAGCAGTACTTC
>few|.|TRBJ1-6|TRBV7-2
CASSLEQNSPLHF
TGTGCCAGCAGCTTAGAACAAAATTCACCCCTCCACTTT
>few|TRBD2|TRBJ2-1|TRBV10-3
CAIKGSGGEGFF
TGTGCCATCAAGGGTAGCGGGGGCGAGGGGTTCTTC
>many|TRBD2|TRBJ2-1|TRBV20-1
CSAKPPSGLNEQFF
TGCAGCGCAAAACCCCCTAGCGGCCTCAATGAGCAGTTCTTC
>.|TRBD2|TRBJ2-3|TRBV7-3
CASSPGGLAGGVMDTQYF
TGTGCCAGCAGCCCCGGGGGGCTAGCGGGGGGAGTCATGGATACGCAGTATTTT
>few|.|TRBJ1-3|TRBV4-1
CASSQVGENTIYF
TGCGCCAGCAGCCAAGTAGGTGAAAACACCATATATTTT
>.|.|TRBJ1-1|TRBV7-2
CASSRPVVTEAFF
TGTGCCAGCAGTCGCCCTGTCGTAACTGAAGCTTTCTTT
>.|.|TRBJ1-3|TRBV7-9
CASSRGLVLPGGNTIYF
TGTGCCAGCAGCCGAGGTTTGGTCCTACCTGGTGGAAACACCATATATTTT
>.|.|TRBJ2-5|TRBV7-3
CASSLLGTALETQYF
TGTGCCAGCAGCTTATTGGGAACGGCATTGGAGACCCAGTACTTC
>.|.|TRBJ2-2|TRBV5-6
CASRDSPTGELFF
TGTGCCAGCAGGGACAGTCCCACCGGGGAGCTGTTTTTT
>.|TRBD1|TRBJ1-6|TRBV20-1
CSARGTGGDSPLHF
TGCAGTGCTAGGGGAACAGGGGGAGATTCACCCCTCCACTTT